A single sample gave rise to the 27 T cell receptor beta chains below, sequenced in a study of blood T cells in healthy people across ages. The use of a sample-barcoded 5' primer and a J-beta primer mix characterized a second PCR of about 6 to 11 cycles. TCRdb fed the 5' RACE reads into MiXCR, producing one record per CDR3 protein. Seen here are 1.5 million to 2 million distinct CDR3 sequences, about 50% observed once, and the top ten hold roughly 2.1%. Sequenced input: blood. Source of these receptors: a woman aged 40 to 49 in good health.

This CDR3 reads CASSLVRQGDTEAFF. CDR3 coding DNA: TGTGCCAGCAGCTTAGTTCGGCAGGGCGACACTGAAGCTTTCTTT. The chain carries TRBV7-9 and TRBJ1-1; D perhaps matches TRBD1 (5 bases). Germline assignment: CDR1 SEHNR and CDR2 FQNEAQ (reference sequence). This CDR3 has 15 residues. V dropped 1 base and J dropped 3 bases, with 12 bases sitting between them. The whole variable domain, filled in from reference TRBV7-9 and TRBJ1-1, reads DTGVSQNPRHKITKRGQNVTFRCDPISEHNRLYWYRQTLGQGPEFLTYFQNEAQLEKSRLLSDRFSAERPKGSFSTLEIQRTEQGDSAMYLCASSLVRQGDTEAFFGQGTRLTVV.

This chain links TRBV5-1 with TRBJ2-6; D is uncertain. The V end was cut by 0 bases, the J end by 4 bases, with 11 bases between. The CDR3 has 16 amino acids. The germline gives CDR1 SGHRS, CDR2 YFSETQ. The CDR3 region is CASSLAPSTGANVLTF. As DNA, the CDR3 is TGCGCCAGCAGCTTGGCTCCCAGCACAGGGGCCAACGTCCTGACTTTC.

The chain employs TRBV20-1 and TRBJ1-6; D is perhaps TRBD1 (6 bases). From germline, CDR1 is DFQATT and CDR2 SNEGSKA (reference sequence). There are 14 residues in the CDR3. Trimming left V 1 base short and J 7 bases short, with 11 bases between. CDR3 DNA: TGCAGTGCTAGAGTTCGGGGGCGGAATTCACCCCTCCACTTT. This encodes CSARVRGRNSPLHF.

The genes are TRBV4-2 and TRBJ1-1; tentative D call: TRBD1 (5 bases). The length of the CDR3 is 17 residues. Germline CDR1 reads LGHNA; CDR2 reads YNFKEQ. The V and J ends lost 0 bases and 1 base respectively, with 15 bases between them. The CDR3 DNA sequence: TGTGCCAGCAGCCAAGATGTCGCAGGGAACCCGAACACTGAAGCTTTCTTT. Translation gives CASSQDVAGNPNTEAFF.

This rearrangement joins TRBV7-2 to TRBJ2-3, with 10 bases lining up with TRBD2. This CDR3 is 18 amino acids long. J was trimmed by 2 bases and V by 3 bases; bases with no gene match: 11. CDR1 SGHTA and CDR2 FQGNSA come from the germline V gene. The CDR3 DNA reads TGTGCCAGCAGCTTCCCTCTTAGCGGGGGGCCCTACACAGATACGCAGTATTTT. Protein sequence: CASSFPLSGGPYTDTQYF.

This clonotype turned up a few times. This chain joins TRBV5-1 and TRBJ2-7; a possible D gene is TRBD2 (6 bases). This CDR3 spans 14 amino acids. The germline CDR1 and CDR2 sequences are SGHRS and YFSETQ. The ends were cut back, 4 bases at V and 6 bases at J, with 17 bases in the middle. The CDR3 DNA reads as TGCGCCAGCAGCCCTTCGGGGGTCCTTTTCGAGCAGTACTTC. Encoded protein: CASSPSGVLFEQYF.

This clonotype was detected a few times. The genes are TRBV28 and TRBJ2-7; TRBD1 aligns across 7 bases. This CDR3 spans 15 amino acids. The germline CDR1 and CDR2 sequences are MDHEN and SYDVKM. With 5 bases clipped from V and 1 base from J, the junction kept 8 bases outside the gene matches. The CDR3 protein is CASSRPGTASYEQYF. CDR3 DNA sequence: TGTGCCAGCAGTAGGCCCGGGACAGCGTCCTACGAGCAGTACTTC.

This clonotype was observed once. The rearrangement uses TRBV20-1 and TRBJ1-5; no clear D gene. This CDR3 has 16 residues. V was trimmed by 0 bases and J by 2 bases, leaving 14 bases between them. Germline V CDR1 and CDR2: DFQATT, SNEGSKA (reference sequence). The CDR3 protein is CSARDHSWGRNQPQHF. The CDR3 DNA reads as TGCAGTGCTAGAGATCATTCGTGGGGTCGCAATCAGCCCCAGCATTTT.

As to this clonotype: Compared with germline, one end of the junction differs, possibly owing to a read error. This sequence joins TRBV5-1 and TRBJ2-3; TRBD2 aligns across 10 bases. The CDR3 covers 18 residues. CDR1 is SGHRS and CDR2 is YFSETQ in the germline V gene. The CDR3 coding sequence is TGCGTCAGCAGCTTGAGGTCTAGCGGGGGCACCTCGGCAGATACGCAGTATTTT. Protein product: CVSSLRSSGGTSADTQYF.

This clonotype was found a few times. The chain links TRBV28 to TRBJ1-2; possible D gene TRBD1, 5 bases. CDR1 is MDHEN and CDR2 is SYDVKM in the germline V gene. The CDR3 consists of 14 residues. Trimming stripped 2 bases from V and 5 bases from J, with 12 bases between. The CDR3 DNA sequence: TGTGCCAGCAGTTTAGTGGGGGAGATTTATGGCTACACCTTC. As protein: CASSLVGEIYGYTF.

This clonotype was observed once. The rearrangement joins TRBV18 to TRBJ2-1, with 8 bases fitting TRBD1. The CDR3 consists of 16 residues. The ends lost 5 bases at V and 6 bases at J; junction bases unmatched: 12. Germline-derived CDR1 and CDR2 are KGHSH and LQKENI. CDR3 region: CASSSRTGSMGNEQFF. As DNA, the CDR3 is TGTGCCAGCTCATCTAGGACAGGGAGTATGGGCAATGAGCAGTTCTTC.

The chain uses TRBV7-2 and TRBJ2-7, with D tentatively TRBD2 (5 bases). The assigned J gene may be wrong: the sequence end matches TRBJ2-5 better. This CDR3 has 16 amino acids. CDR1 SGHTA and CDR2 FQGNSA come from the germline V gene. The chain's CDR3 is CASSPPSLVLGETQYF. CDR3 bases: TGTGCCAGCAGCCCTCCGTCACTAGTTCTTGGGGAGACCCAGTACTTC.

The genes are TRBV12-3 or TRBV12-4 and TRBJ2-1; no firm D call. This CDR3 has 16 amino acids. V lost 6 bases, J lost 6 bases, and 21 bases lay in between. The CDR3 sequence is CASRLSDNHYSNEQFF. In DNA, the CDR3 is TGTGCCAGCAGACTCTCAGACAACCACTACTCCAATGAGCAGTTCTTC.

This chain links TRBV28 with TRBJ2-5, with a possible D match to TRBD1 (6 bases). Germline CDR1 MDHEN, CDR2 SYDVKM. V lost 7 bases and J lost 1, with 13 bases in between. This CDR3 region has 14 residues. CDR3: CASKRGMFQETQYF. CDR3 DNA sequence: TGTGCCAGCAAAAGGGGGATGTTCCAAGAGACCCAGTACTTC.

This clonotype was detected only a few times. This chain uses TRBV29-1 with TRBJ2-5; tentative D call: TRBD2 (5 bases). V shed 4 bases and J shed 2 bases, with 11 bases lying between them. Germline V gives CDR1 SQVTM, CDR2 ANQGSEA. The CDR3 has 13 amino acids. The CDR3 region has the DNA TGCAGCGTTGGGACTGGTCCTCAAGAGACCCAGTACTTC. It yields the protein CSVGTGPQETQYF.

In DNA form, the CDR3 reads TGCAGTGCGGGCGGGGCAGGGGTTCGGTTTGGCTACACCTTC. Translation gives CSAGGAGVRFGYTF. The rearrangement links TRBV20-1 to TRBJ1-2, with D possibly TRBD1 on 6 matching bases. Germline V gives CDR1 DFQATT, CDR2 SNEGSKA (reference sequence). V was clipped by 6 bases and J by 7 bases, with 21 bases between them. The CDR3 is 14 amino acids.

CDR3 loop: CASSWRTGTYEQYF. In DNA form, the CDR3 reads TGTGCCAGCAGCTGGCGGACAGGGACCTACGAGCAGTACTTC. V is TRBV7-2 and J is TRBJ2-7; 8 nucleotides align to TRBD1. Per the germline V gene, CDR1 is SGHTA and CDR2 is FQGNSA. This CDR3 spans 14 amino acids. After removal of 4 bases from V and 2 bases from J, the junction contained 4 bases not matched to a gene.

The V call is TRBV5-6, the J call TRBJ1-4; D possibly corresponds to TRBD1 (5 bases). Germline V gene data show CDR1 as SGHDT and CDR2 as YYEEEE. CDR3 length equals 15 residues. V lost 6 bases and J 7 bases, leaving 19 bases between the germline ends. The CDR3 loop reads CASTTRGLGGEKLFF. For the CDR3, the DNA is TGTGCCAGCACCACGAGGGGACTCGGGGGTGAAAAACTGTTTTTT.

The rearrangement uses TRBV4-3 and TRBJ1-2, with 7 positions matching TRBD1. V lost 1 base to trimming and J lost 5 bases; unmatched junction nucleotides: 7. Germline CDR1 and CDR2: LGHNA and YSLEER. There are 15 residues in the CDR3. The CDR3 DNA follows: TGCGCCAGCAGCCAAGTCCGGGACAGACGTTATGGCTACACCTTC. Translated: CASSQVRDRRYGYTF.

V usage is TRBV9 and J usage is TRBJ1-1; 8 nucleotides line up with TRBD1. The V gene's germline CDR1 is SGDLS and CDR2 YYNGEE. CDR3 length: 15 amino acids. J was trimmed by 1 base and V by 3 bases; bases with no gene match: 5. The CDR3 DNA follows: TGTGCCAGCAGCGCCGGGACAGGCCAGAACACTGAAGCTTTCTTT. This gives the protein CASSAGTGQNTEAFF.

The J gene is TRBJ2-5, the V gene TRBV7-9; the D gene could be TRBD1 or TRBD2 (5 bases each). The length of the CDR3 is 15 residues. The germline V and J ends were trimmed by 5 bases and 2 bases, with 15 bases remaining between them. Per the germline V gene, CDR1 is SEHNR and CDR2 is FQNEAQ (reference sequence). This chain's CDR3 is CASSAYGTAQETQYF. CDR3 DNA sequence: TGTGCCAGCAGCGCCTACGGGACGGCTCAAGAGACCCAGTACTTC.

This sequence joins TRBV6-5 and TRBJ2-3; unclear D gene. The V end lost 3 bases, the J end lost 7 bases, and 11 bases lay between the germline ends. The CDR3 has 13 residues. Germline-derived CDR1 and CDR2 are MNHEY and SVGAGI. The CDR3 loop reads CASSYQWSHTQYF. Written as DNA, the CDR3 is TGTGCCAGCAGTTATCAATGGAGCCATACGCAGTATTTT.

This clonotype was seen a single time. The chain recombines TRBV7-9 with TRBJ1-2; D is uncertain. CDR1 SEHNR and CDR2 FQNEAQ come from the germline V gene (reference sequence). The CDR3 covers 13 residues. V dropped 5 bases and J dropped 4 bases, with 11 bases sitting between them. The DNA of the CDR3 is TGTGCCAGCAGCGAGATGGCGGCCTATGGCTACACCTTC. Protein sequence: CASSEMAAYGYTF.

The rearrangement uses TRBV20-1 and TRBJ2-4; a possible D gene is TRBD2 (5 bases). The J call may not be correct, given that the DNA end is closer to TRBJ2-7. This CDR3 has 13 residues. CDR1 is DFQATT, CDR2 SNEGSKA, per germline (reference sequence). DNA for the CDR3: TGCAGTGCCAATATCCCTACTAGTGACGAGCAGTACTTC. This sequence encodes CSANIPTSDEQYF.

The chain recombines TRBV3-1 with TRBJ1-2; D gene ambiguous. Germline V CDR1 and CDR2: LGHDT, YNNKEL (reference sequence). CDR3 length: 12 residues. Trimming stripped 1 base from V and 8 bases from J, with 8 bases between. The CDR3 DNA sequence: TGTGCCAGCAGCCAAGTTCAGCAAGGCTACACCTTC. Protein product: CASSQVQQGYTF.

V is TRBV29-1 and J is TRBJ2-2; weak D call: TRBD1 (5 bases). Germline CDR1 is SQVTM and CDR2 is ANQGSEA. This CDR3 region has 13 residues. V was pared by 4 bases and J by 4 bases, with 10 bases between. DNA of the CDR3: TGCAGCGTTGTAAGGGGAAGCACCGGGGAGCTGTTTTTT. Its translation is CSVVRGSTGELFF.

This clonotype was seen a few times. This chain uses TRBV29-1 with TRBJ2-7; D may match TRBD1 or TRBD2 (6 bases each). The CDR3 runs 14 residues. Per germline, CDR1 SQVTM and CDR2 ANQGSEA. The V gene lost 2 bases and the J gene lost 3 bases, with 14 bases spanning the gap. The CDR3 here is CSVEYARGDYEQYF. The CDR3 DNA reads TGCAGCGTTGAATACGCAAGGGGGGACTACGAGCAGTACTTC.